The 11 T cell receptor beta chains reported below all come from one sample, sequenced in a study of CD8+ T cells in alopecia areata. The sequencing template was cDNA reverse transcribed from extracted RNA. The repertoire was sequenced with immunoSEQ multiplex PCR; TCRdb's copy has only in-frame clones and lacks some. Of 200,000 or so clones in the sample, about three fifths are singletons; the top ten hold more than 0.4%. The sample in question was CD4+ T cells sorted from blood, obtained at week 0. These TCRs come from a human donor with alopecia areata.

The chain joins TRBV14 to TRBJ2-1; TRBD2 matches 11 bases. The CDR3 runs to 15 residues. Germline CDR1 is SGHDN and CDR2 is FVKESK. V lost 6 bases, J lost 6 bases, and 7 bases stayed unmatched. The CDR3 protein is CASSPRTSGSNEQFF. The CDR3 DNA follows: TGTGCCAGCAGTCCAAGGACTAGCGGGTCCAATGAGCAGTTCTTC.

V and J are TRBV29-1 and TRBJ2-7; D may be TRBD2 (6 bases). The CDR3 is made up of 13 amino acids. CDR1 SQVTM and CDR2 ANQGSEA come from the germline V gene. V was trimmed by 6 bases and J by 6 bases, leaving 18 bases between them. The CDR3 bases are TGCAGCGTCGGAGGGGTAAATCTGCGCGAGCAGTACTTC. This gives the protein CSVGGVNLREQYF.

The chain recombines TRBV6-5 with TRBJ1-3; tentatively, D is TRBD1 (5 bases). V lost 6 bases to trimming and J lost 0 bases, with 12 bases between them. The CDR3 length is 15 residues. Germline CDR1 and CDR2: MNHEY and SVGAGI. CDR3 coding DNA: TGTGCCAGCAGAGTCGACAGAGTCTCTGGAAACACCATATATTTT. Translating it yields CASRVDRVSGNTIYF.

CDR3 in DNA: TGTGCCAGCAAACTAGATGGCATTTCGAGGACCGGGGAGCTGTTTTTT. Encoded protein: CASKLDGISRTGELFF. This chain uses TRBV7-9 with TRBJ2-2; tentative D call: TRBD2 (5 bases). The germline CDR1 and CDR2 sequences are SEHNR and FQNEAQ (reference sequence). This CDR3 contains 16 residues. Trimming removed 7 bases from V and 5 bases from J, with 20 bases in between.

This chain joins TRBV27 and TRBJ1-5; 7 bases map to TRBD1. This CDR3 is built from 15 residues. Germline lookup yields CDR1 MNHEY and CDR2 SMNVEV (reference sequence). The ends lost 3 bases at V and 11 bases at J; junction bases unmatched: 13. The CDR3 bases are TGTGCCAGCAGTTTCAGCAGGGGGGACCGTGGGGCCCAGCATTTT. Protein: CASSFSRGDRGAQHF.

In this sample, this clone turned up a few times. The chain employs TRBV6-5 and TRBJ2-3, with 12 bases matching TRBD2. With V trimmed by 8 bases and J by 2 bases, 5 bases remained unmatched. Germline values: CDR1 MNHEY, CDR2 SVGAGI. CDR3 length: 15 amino acids. CDR3 protein: CASGLAGSLTDTQYF. The CDR3 bases are TGTGCCAGCGGACTAGCGGGGAGCCTCACAGATACGCAGTATTTT.

This clone has a handful of counts. V and J are TRBV4-2 and TRBJ2-7, with 11 bases fitting TRBD2. This CDR3 comprises 17 residues. Germline lookup yields CDR1 LGHNA and CDR2 YNFKEQ. Trimming cost V 3 bases and J 2 bases; bases outside gene matches: 9. CDR3 DNA sequence: TGTGCCAGCAGCCAGGTAGCGGGAGGGCCTTTAACCTACGAGCAGTACTTC. It yields the protein CASSQVAGGPLTYEQYF.

The J gene is TRBJ1-2, the V gene TRBV15, with D possibly TRBD1 on 5 matching bases. Germline-derived CDR1 and CDR2 are LNHNV and YYDKDF (reference sequence). The CDR3 extends over 14 amino acids. Trimming stripped 0 bases from V and 7 bases from J, with 12 bases between. CDR3 sequence: CATSRDGGVSGYTF. CDR3 coding DNA: TGTGCCACCAGCAGAGACGGAGGGGTGAGTGGCTACACCTTC.

V and J are TRBV9 and TRBJ1-3; D remains unclear. CDR3 size: 15 residues. Germline CDR1 reads SGDLS; CDR2 reads YYNGEE. Between the trimmed V and J ends, which lost 4 bases and 2 bases, there was a span of 13 bases. The CDR3 region has the DNA TGTGCCAGCAGCCAAACCGGGAATCCTGGAAACACCATATATTTT. Translating it yields CASSQTGNPGNTIYF.

This clone appeared a few times. The sample contains more than one DNA sequence encoding this CDR3. V usage is TRBV5-1 and J usage is TRBJ2-5; 13 nucleotides match TRBD2. Losses at the gene ends were 0 bases for V and 5 bases for J; bases not matched to a gene: 7. There are 17 residues in the CDR3. Germline V gene lookup returns CDR1 SGHRS and CDR2 YFSETQ. The CDR3 region is CASSLAGLAGAWETQYF. The CDR3 DNA reads as TGCGCCAGCAGCTTGGCAGGACTAGCGGGAGCTTGGGAGACCCAGTACTTC.

This clone is a singleton in its sample. The chain couples TRBV25-1 to TRBJ1-2; 7 nucleotides line up with TRBD1. This CDR3 is built from 12 residues. Germline values: CDR1 MGHDK, CDR2 SYGVNS. J lost 4 bases, V lost 5 bases, and 1 base had no gene match. CDR3 in DNA: TGTGCCAGCAGTAACAGGGGCTATGGCTACACCTTC. Translating it yields CASSNRGYGYTF.